The clone carrying this T cell receptor beta chain appeared many times. This specimen comes from a study of blood T cells in healthy people across ages. Trimming left V 7 bases short and J 2 bases short, with 15 bases between. Germline CDR1 and CDR2: SQVTM and ANQGSEA. The CDR3 loop spans 13 amino acids. Sample-barcoded 5' priming and a J-beta primer mix drove a second PCR of roughly 7 to 11 cycles. TCRdb re-called the 5' RACE reads through MiXCR, storing one row per CDR3 protein. This table has 630,000 or so distinct CDR3 sequences, roughly 31% appearing once. Sequenced material: blood. The TCR comes from a woman older than 75 in good health. The rearrangement joins TRBV29-1 to TRBJ2-7, with D perhaps TRBD2 (5 bases). CDR3 sequence: CSGSGLKPYEQYF. For the CDR3, the DNA is TGCAGCGGCAGTGGACTGAAACCCTACGAGCAGTACTTC.